A single T cell receptor beta chain is shown here with its context. These data are taken from a study of T-cell reconstitution after alpha-beta-depleted transplantation in children. The TCRbeta library was prepared with unique molecular identifiers. TCRdb redid the calling of the PCR reads with MiXCR, one entry per CDR3 protein. This sample has under 450,000 distinct CDR3 sequences, with about an eighth found just once. V trimming: 5 bases; J trimming: 7 bases; junction bases outside the gene matches: 9. The germline CDR1 and CDR2 sequences are MNHNS and SASEGT. This CDR3 region has 16 residues. This sample comprised PBMCs, obtained from the stem cell graft. The chain is built from TRBV6-1 and TRBJ2-1, with 12 positions matching TRBD2. The TCR originated in a human donor who donated a stem cell graft to a child with Fanconi anemia. The CDR3 here is CASSPRLAGVLNEQFF. CDR3 nucleotide sequence: TGTGCCAGCAGTCCCAGACTAGCGGGGGTGCTGAATGAGCAGTTCTTC.